The 32 T cell receptor beta chains below were found in one sample sequenced in a study of T cells in tumors after PD-1 blockade. Using immunoSEQ multiplex PCR, the repertoire was profiled, and TCRdb retains in-frame clones only, with some absent. This table has roughly 49,000 clones, roughly 80% appearing once. The starting material was PBMCs, obtained before anti-PD-1 treatment. The source is a human donor with basal cell carcinoma.

This clone turned up a few times. The rearrangement joins TRBV12-3 or TRBV12-4 to TRBJ1-6; 7 bases align to TRBD1. With V trimmed by 4 bases and J by 7 bases, 1 base remained unmatched. The CDR3 has 13 amino acids. The CDR3: CASSWDRNSPLHF. As DNA, the CDR3 is TGTGCCAGCAGTTGGGACAGAAATTCACCCCTCCACTTT.

This clone came up once. This rearrangement joins TRBV5-5 to TRBJ2-5; D call uncertain. This CDR3 comprises 12 residues. The germline V gene has CDR1 SGHKS and CDR2 YYEKEE (reference sequence). Between the trimmed V and J ends, which lost 5 bases and 5 bases, there was a span of 10 bases. The CDR3 region is CASRLESETQYF. In nucleotides, the CDR3 is TGTGCCAGCAGACTGGAATCTGAGACCCAGTACTTC.

The J gene is TRBJ2-6, the V gene TRBV28; D may be TRBD2 (7 bases). Looked up from germline, CDR1 is MDHEN and CDR2 is SYDVKM. CDR3 length: 17 residues. Trimming shortened V by 5 bases and J by 3 bases, and 17 bases separated the two germline ends. DNA for the CDR3: TGTGCCAGCAGTGTCTTAGAAGGGGGGGATGGGGCCAACGTCCTGACTTTC. It specifies CASSVLEGGDGANVLTF.

This clone has just a few counts. This chain connects TRBV4-1 to TRBJ1-2, with TRBD1 as a possible D gene (6 bases). V was pared by 4 bases and J by 8 bases, with 17 bases between. Germline loops: CDR1 MGHRA, CDR2 YSYEKL. This CDR3 is built from 14 residues. Here the CDR3 reads CASSPTGLSSGYTF. Written as DNA, the CDR3 is TGCGCCAGCAGCCCGACAGGCCTTTCTTCGGGCTACACCTTC.

The chain recombines TRBV6-5 with TRBJ1-1, with 8 bases fitting TRBD1. Germline V gene sequence: CDR1 MNHEY, CDR2 SVGAGI. This CDR3 is 14 amino acids long. Trimming took 7 bases from V and 4 from J; bases not matched to a gene: 8. The CDR3 spells CASTHRGFGTEAFF. CDR3 coding DNA: TGTGCCAGCACTCACAGGGGGTTTGGCACTGAAGCTTTCTTT.

Only a few counts were recorded for this clone. The rearrangement joins TRBV7-9 to TRBJ1-2, with D perhaps matching TRBD1 (5 bases). Trimming removed 6 bases from V and 6 bases from J, with 14 bases in between. This CDR3 has 13 residues. Germline CDR1 reads SEHNR; CDR2 reads FQNEAQ (reference sequence). CDR3 DNA: TGTGCCAGCAGGTCCGGGACGGAAAATGGCTACACCTTC. This sequence encodes CASRSGTENGYTF. The full variable domain, its missing parts supplied by reference TRBV7-9 and TRBJ1-2, is DTGVSQNPRHKITKRGQNVTFRCDPISEHNRLYWYRQTLGQGPEFLTYFQNEAQLEKSRLLSDRFSAERPKGSFSTLEIQRTEQGDSAMYLCASRSGTENGYTFGSGTRLTVV.

The chain joins TRBV7-2 to TRBJ1-1, with unresolved D. V was shortened by 2 bases and J by 1 base, with 8 bases between the two germline ends. Germline CDR1 is SGHTA and CDR2 is FQGNSA. The length of the CDR3 is 14 residues. CDR3 sequence: CASSLLTANTEAFF. The CDR3 DNA follows: TGTGCCAGCAGCTTATTAACAGCGAACACTGAAGCTTTCTTT.

This clone was counted between two and nine times. This chain joins TRBV30 and TRBJ2-5; D is unresolved. This CDR3 contains 10 residues. V lost 3 bases and J 4 bases, leaving 3 bases between the germline ends. Germline V gives CDR1 GTSNPN, CDR2 SVGIG (reference sequence). CDR3 DNA: TGTGCCTGGAGGACAGAGACCCAGTACTTC. Translated, it gives CAWRTETQYF.

The genes are TRBV10-3 and TRBJ2-3, with 8 bases matching TRBD2. This CDR3 contains 14 residues. Germline values: CDR1 ENHRY, CDR2 SYGVKD. Losses at the gene ends were 5 bases for V and 6 bases for J; bases not matched to a gene: 7. CDR3 nucleotides: TGTGCCATCAGTTCGGGCGGGGGGTTCGATACGCAGTATTTT. It is translated as CAISSGGGFDTQYF.

The count of this clone is one. V gene TRBV9 combines with J gene TRBJ1-4; D might be TRBD1 (5 bases). This CDR3 region has 15 residues. Germline lookup yields CDR1 SGDLS and CDR2 YYNGEE. Trimming cost V 4 bases and J 3 bases, with 13 bases left between them. CDR3 loop: CASSIATGPNEKLFF. Written as DNA, the CDR3 is TGTGCCAGCAGCATCGCCACAGGTCCTAATGAAAAACTGTTTTTT. The whole variable domain, remainder taken from reference TRBV9 and TRBJ1-4, is DSGVTQTPKHLITATGQRVTLRCSPRSGDLSVYWYQQSLDQGLQFLIQYYNGEERAKGNILERFSAQQFPDLHSELNLSSLELGDSALYFCASSIATGPNEKLFFGSGTQLSVL.

This clone turned up a few times. This sequence joins TRBV24-1 and TRBJ1-5; D possibly corresponds to TRBD1 (5 bases). The CDR3 runs to 11 residues. CDR1 KGHDR and CDR2 SFDVKD come from the germline V gene. Trimming removed 8 bases at V and 8 bases at J, with 9 bases between. As DNA, the CDR3 is TGTGCCACCACCGGGGCCAAGCCCCAGCATTTT. It translates to CATTGAKPQHF.

The rearrangement uses TRBV15 and TRBJ2-3; 11 bases match TRBD2. This CDR3 contains 16 residues. Germline loops: CDR1 LNHNV, CDR2 YYDKDF (reference sequence). V lost 0 bases and J lost 3; bases outside the gene matches: 2. The CDR3 region has the DNA TGTGCCACCAGCAGAGATCTAGCGGGGGGAACAGATACGCAGTATTTT. The encoded protein is CATSRDLAGGTDTQYF.

The chain couples TRBV3-1 (or the pseudogene TRBV3-2) to TRBJ1-1; D is uncertain. CDR1 is LGHDT and CDR2 is YNNKEL in the germline V gene (reference sequence). CDR3 size: 15 residues. V dropped 0 bases and J dropped 0 bases, with 8 bases sitting between them. Here the CDR3 reads CASSQDGQLNTEAFF. The DNA for the CDR3 is TGTGCCAGCAGCCAAGATGGCCAGTTGAACACTGAAGCTTTCTTT.

This clone has only a few counts. This chain joins TRBV28 and TRBJ1-5, with D perhaps matching TRBD1 (5 bases). V lost 3 bases and J lost 11, with 8 bases in between. CDR1 and CDR2 from the germline V gene are MDHEN and SYDVKM. This CDR3 is built from 11 residues. The CDR3 reads CASSFWGSQHF. DNA for the CDR3: TGTGCCAGCAGTTTCTGGGGGTCCCAGCATTTT.

V usage is TRBV7-8 and J usage is TRBJ2-1; TRBD2 agrees at 10 bases. The length of the CDR3 is 16 residues. V shed 2 bases and J 10 bases; nucleotides not matched to a gene: 11. Germline CDR1 is SGHVS and CDR2 is FQNEAQ. In nucleotides, the CDR3 is TGTGCCAGCAGCTTATCTCTAGCGGGGGTGGGTATGGAGCAGTTCTTC. Its protein product is CASSLSLAGVGMEQFF.

The chain is built from TRBV27 and TRBJ2-7; D is unresolved. Between the trimmed V and J ends, which lost 3 bases and 3 bases, there was a span of 18 bases. Germline V gives CDR1 MNHEY, CDR2 SMNVEV (reference sequence). The CDR3 spans 16 residues. CDR3: CASSFVGARTSYEQYF. Written as DNA, the CDR3 is TGTGCCAGCAGTTTCGTAGGTGCCAGAACAAGCTACGAGCAGTACTTC.

This clone was observed a few times. The J gene is TRBJ2-1, the V gene TRBV5-5; D might be TRBD1 or TRBD2, each matching 5 bases. Germline V CDR1 and CDR2: SGHKS, YYEKEE (reference sequence). The V and J ends lost 0 bases and 4 bases respectively, with 11 bases between them. The CDR3 runs to 15 residues. CDR3 protein: CASSLAGTGYNEQFF. The DNA for the CDR3 is TGTGCCAGCAGCTTGGCAGGGACGGGATACAATGAGCAGTTCTTC.

This clone appeared once. CDR3: CASSLGPGTAIPEKLFF. Here the CDR3 DNA reads TGTGCCAGCAGCTTAGGACCCGGGACAGCGATACCTGAAAAACTGTTTTTT. The V call is TRBV7-9, the J call TRBJ1-4, with TRBD1 matching 7 bases. The CDR3 is 17 amino acids. After removal of 1 base from V and 7 bases from J, the junction contained 12 bases not matched to a gene. Germline assignment: CDR1 SEHNR and CDR2 FQNEAQ (reference sequence).

The CDR3 DNA follows: TGTGCCAGCAGTTCCTCGGGGTTTCAGCCCCAGCATTTT. This sequence encodes CASSSSGFQPQHF. The genes are TRBV28 and TRBJ1-5; D is ambiguous. Germline V gene lookup returns CDR1 MDHEN and CDR2 SYDVKM. This CDR3 is 13 amino acids long. V was cut by 4 bases and J by 6 bases, with 10 bases left in between.

This clone appeared a single time. This chain connects TRBV6-5 to TRBJ1-5; D ambiguous. The ends were cut back, 4 bases at V and 4 bases at J, with 5 bases in the middle. CDR1 MNHEY and CDR2 SVGAGI come from the germline V gene. The CDR3 extends over 12 amino acids. CDR3 in amino acids: CASSSLNQPQHF. CDR3 sequence (DNA): TGTGCCAGCAGTTCCTTAAATCAGCCCCAGCATTTT.

The chain recombines TRBV5-4 with TRBJ2-2; D may match TRBD1 or TRBD2 (6 bases each). The germline V and J ends were trimmed by 4 bases and 2 bases, with 18 bases remaining between them. The CDR3 sequence is 17 residues long. Germline V lookup: CDR1 SGHNT, CDR2 YYREEE (reference sequence). CDR3 region: CASSQEAGQFNTGELFF. The CDR3 DNA reads as TGTGCCAGCAGCCAGGAGGCGGGACAATTTAACACCGGGGAGCTGTTTTTT.

This clone has more than one count but fewer than ten. The genes are TRBV5-6 and TRBJ1-5, with D perhaps TRBD1 (5 bases). Germline V gene data show CDR1 as SGHDT and CDR2 as YYEEEE. The CDR3 totals 14 residues. V was trimmed by 4 bases and J by 4 bases, leaving 12 bases between them. The CDR3 spells CASSTTGGNQPQHF. In nucleotides, the CDR3 is TGTGCCAGCAGCACCACGGGGGGGAATCAGCCCCAGCATTTT.

This clone turned up a few times. The rearrangement uses TRBV6-6 and TRBJ2-7; TRBD1 matches at 11 bases. Germline V gene lookup returns CDR1 MNHNY and CDR2 SVGAGI (reference sequence). V was clipped by 2 bases and J by 2 bases; unmatched bases: 2. This CDR3 spans 15 amino acids. The CDR3 DNA follows: TGTGCCAGCAGTTACGGGGGACAGGGGGCCTACGAGCAGTACTTC. Translated: CASSYGGQGAYEQYF.

The genes are TRBV3-1 (or the pseudogene TRBV3-2) and TRBJ1-2, with D uncertain. The germline V and J ends were trimmed by 0 bases and 6 bases, with 17 bases remaining between them. The CDR3 is 16 amino acids. Germline V gene sequence: CDR1 LGHDT, CDR2 YNNKEL (reference sequence). The CDR3 nucleotides read TGTGCCAGCAGCCAAGATTCGGACTCCCTCGGGAATGGCTACACCTTC. Protein sequence: CASSQDSDSLGNGYTF.

The V gene is TRBV19, the J gene TRBJ2-1; 7 bases are a match to TRBD1. The germline CDR1 and CDR2 sequences are LNHDA and SQIVND (reference sequence). The CDR3 extends over 15 amino acids. V shed 7 bases, J shed 2 bases, and the junction held 8 bases outside the gene matches. CDR3 nucleotides: TGTGCCAGTACCCAGTGGACAGGTACCTACAATGAGCAGTTCTTC. Protein sequence: CASTQWTGTYNEQFF. The entire variable domain, with the rest obtained from reference TRBV19 and TRBJ2-1, is as follows: DGGITQSPKYLFRKEGQNVTLSCEQNLNHDAMYWYRQDPGQGLRLIYYSQIVNDFQKGDIAEGYSVSREKKESFPLTVTSAQKNPTAFYLCASTQWTGTYNEQFFGPGTRLTVL.

The CDR3 reads CAWGQRSNQPQHF. For the CDR3, the DNA is TGTGCATGGGGACAGCGTAGCAATCAGCCCCAGCATTTT. This chain joins TRBV30 and TRBJ1-5, with 7 bases aligning to TRBD1. Germline V lookup: CDR1 GTSNPN, CDR2 SVGIG (reference sequence). The CDR3 consists of 13 residues.

The chain joins TRBV27 to TRBJ2-7, with a weak D call TRBD1 (5 bases). Germline V gene sequence: CDR1 MNHEY, CDR2 SMNVEV (reference sequence). CDR3 length: 16 amino acids. Trimming left V 7 bases short and J 1 base short, with 20 bases between. Written as DNA, the CDR3 is TGTGCCAGCAACCCAACCTGGGGCAGGCCTTCCTACGAGCAGTACTTC. This translates into CASNPTWGRPSYEQYF.

The gene calls are TRBV6-5 and TRBJ1-1, with TRBD1 as a possible D gene (6 bases). Germline V gives CDR1 MNHEY, CDR2 SVGAGI. This CDR3 comprises 12 residues. The germline V and J ends were trimmed by 9 bases and 4 bases, with 12 bases remaining between them. The CDR3 sequence is CASQTGGTEAFF. The CDR3, as DNA: TGTGCCAGTCAGACAGGCGGCACTGAAGCTTTCTTT.

This clone has just a few counts. This sequence joins TRBV2 and TRBJ1-5, with 8 bases fitting TRBD1. The CDR3 is made up of 14 amino acids. Germline CDR1 SNHLY, CDR2 FYNNEI. V shed 5 bases, J shed 4 bases, and the junction held 4 bases outside the gene matches. CDR3 DNA: TGTGCCAGCAGTTCTGACAGGGGTAATCAGCCCCAGCATTTT. Translating it yields CASSSDRGNQPQHF.

The chain recombines TRBV30 with TRBJ2-3; maybe TRBD2 (7 bases). The CDR3 contains 16 residues. The V end was cut by 0 bases, the J end by 1 base, with 14 bases between. CDR1 GTSNPN and CDR2 SVGIG come from the germline V gene (reference sequence). The CDR3 DNA reads as TGTGCCTGGAGTGTACAAACGGGGGGCGGCACAGATACGCAGTATTTT. It is translated as CAWSVQTGGGTDTQYF.

The V call is TRBV19, the J call TRBJ1-1; a possible D gene is TRBD1 (6 bases). CDR1 and CDR2 (germline): LNHDA, SQIVND (reference sequence). V lost 4 bases and J lost 1, with 25 bases in between. This CDR3 is 19 amino acids long. The chain's CDR3 is CASSTTFGGRGPKNTEAFF. CDR3 DNA sequence: TGTGCCAGTAGTACGACGTTCGGGGGCCGGGGGCCTAAGAACACTGAAGCTTTCTTT.

The V and J genes are TRBV3-1 (or the pseudogene TRBV3-2) and TRBJ2-6; 10 bases are shared with TRBD1. The CDR3 covers 16 residues. Per germline, CDR1 LGHDT and CDR2 YNNKEL (reference sequence). J lost 2 bases, V lost 3 bases, and 1 base had no gene match. The CDR3, as DNA: TGTGCCAGCAGCCAGGGACAGGGGACTGGGGCCAACGTCCTGACTTTC. Its translation: CASSQGQGTGANVLTF.